This entry lists 15 T cell receptor beta chains sequenced from one sample in a study of blood T cells in healthy people across ages. For the second PCR, which ran for about 6 to 11 cycles, a sample-barcoded 5' primer and a J-beta primer mix were used. One entry per CDR3 protein, called by TCRdb with MiXCR from the 5' RACE reads. The sample consists of 650,000 to 900,000 distinct CDR3 sequences, about 62% of them appearing once. The sequencing input was blood. All receptors come from a young man in good health.

For the CDR3, the DNA is TGTGCCAGCAGCCCTTCAAATGGAGGCAGGGGGCCCCCAGATACGCAGTATTTT. It specifies CASSPSNGGRGPPDTQYF. The chain links TRBV9 to TRBJ2-3; 8 nucleotides line up with TRBD1. CDR3 length: 18 residues. Trimming at V came to 4 bases and at J to 4 bases, leaving 17 bases not matched to a gene. From germline, CDR1 is SGDLS and CDR2 YYNGEE.

The chain links TRBV12-3 or TRBV12-4 to TRBJ2-7; D unresolved. Trimming stripped 7 bases from V and 0 bases from J, with 13 bases between. CDR3 length equals 14 residues. The CDR3 nucleotides are TGTGCCAGCACTATCAGGTCTACCTCCTACGAGCAGTACTTC. It encodes CASTIRSTSYEQYF.

This clonotype was recorded a few times. V usage is TRBV11-2 and J usage is TRBJ1-2, with D perhaps matching TRBD1 (6 bases). Germline V gene data show CDR1 as SGHAT and CDR2 as FQNNGV. V dropped 4 bases and J dropped 4 bases, with 10 bases sitting between them. This CDR3 has 13 amino acids. The CDR3 DNA sequence: TGTGCCAGCAGCTCCAGGGGCGTCTATGGCTACACCTTC. Its protein is CASSSRGVYGYTF.

The sample holds a few counts of this clonotype. This chain uses TRBV13 with TRBJ2-1; 10 nucleotides agree with TRBD2. The CDR3 has 18 amino acids. Germline trimming cut 5 bases from V and 1 base from J; bases unmatched to any gene: 11. CDR1 is PRHDT, CDR2 FYEKMQ, per germline (reference sequence). The CDR3, as DNA: TGTGCCAGCAGCAATCCTAGCGGGGGAGATAGTTCCTACAATGAGCAGTTCTTC. The encoded protein is CASSNPSGGDSSYNEQFF.

V and J are TRBV5-1 and TRBJ2-7, with D unclear. CDR3 size: 14 residues. Between the trimmed V and J ends, which lost 1 base and 2 bases, there was a span of 10 bases. CDR1 and CDR2 from the germline V gene are SGHRS and YFSETQ. The CDR3 sequence: CASSLILGTYEQYF. CDR3 bases: TGCGCCAGCAGCTTGATACTGGGGACCTACGAGCAGTACTTC.

The gene calls are TRBV27 and TRBJ1-2; a possible D gene is TRBD1 (5 bases). The V gene's germline CDR1 is MNHEY and CDR2 SMNVEV (reference sequence). This CDR3 comprises 13 residues. V dropped 6 bases and J dropped 5 bases, with 13 bases sitting between them. In DNA, the CDR3 is TGTGCCAGCAGACTTTTGGGGGAGTATGGCTACACCTTC. It is translated as CASRLLGEYGYTF.

The J gene is TRBJ2-3, the V gene TRBV7-9; the D is unclear. This CDR3 contains 15 residues. Germline V gene lookup returns CDR1 SEHNR and CDR2 FQNEAQ (reference sequence). V was cut by 7 bases and J by 0 bases, with 14 bases left in between. The CDR3 DNA is TGTGCCAGCAAACTCATATCCACTAGCACAGATACGCAGTATTTT. It codes for CASKLISTSTDTQYF.

On this clonotype itself: No conserved phenylalanine or tryptophan is present at the end of the CDR3, so a read error is the likely explanation. The gene calls are TRBV7-9 and TRBJ1-2; 7 bases are shared with TRBD1. The CDR3 extends over 12 amino acids. V lost 5 bases to trimming and J lost 4 bases; unmatched junction nucleotides: 1. Germline-derived CDR1 and CDR2 are SEHNR and FQNEAQ (reference sequence). The CDR3 DNA reads as TGTGCCAGCAGCGGGACAGCCTATGGCTACACCTCC. Amino acids: CASSGTAYGYTS.

This sequence joins TRBV10-3 and TRBJ2-5; D not certain. Germline values: CDR1 ENHRY, CDR2 SYGVKD. V was clipped by 5 bases and J by 2 bases, with 6 bases between them. The CDR3 consists of 12 residues. CDR3 nucleotides: TGTGCCATCAGTCCCCAACAAGAGACCCAGTACTTC. This gives the protein CAISPQQETQYF.

This clonotype appeared a single time. V is TRBV6-6 and J is TRBJ2-4; D is unclear. The end of the DNA aligns better with TRBJ2-7, so the J call may be wrong. The CDR3 is made up of 11 amino acids. CDR1 MNHNY and CDR2 SVGAGI come from the germline V gene (reference sequence). The CDR3 protein is CASIYGYEQYF. As DNA, the CDR3 is TGTGCCAGCATCTACGGCTACGAGCAGTACTTC.

The chain employs TRBV7-2 and TRBJ2-1; 8 nucleotides align to TRBD2. Germline assignment: CDR1 SGHTA and CDR2 FQGNSA. V lost 3 bases, J lost 3 bases, and 4 bases stayed unmatched. The CDR3 is 15 amino acids. The CDR3 here is CASSFSGAHYNEQFF. The CDR3 bases are TGTGCCAGCAGCTTTAGCGGGGCCCACTACAATGAGCAGTTCTTC.

This clonotype was observed a few times. The rearrangement joins TRBV6-6 to TRBJ2-1; no definite D call. Germline CDR1 MNHNY, CDR2 SVGAGI (reference sequence). The CDR3 covers 11 residues. The ends were cut back, 2 bases at V and 10 bases at J, with 6 bases in the middle. The CDR3 spells CASSYGSEQFF. DNA of the CDR3: TGTGCCAGCAGTTACGGGTCGGAGCAGTTCTTC.

This rearrangement joins TRBV6-6 to TRBJ2-1; possible D gene TRBD2, 6 bases. Between the trimmed V and J ends, which lost 6 bases and 0 bases, there was a span of 12 bases. Germline values: CDR1 MNHNY, CDR2 SVGAGI (reference sequence). The CDR3 consists of 15 residues. CDR3 DNA sequence: TGTGCCAGCAGGACTAGGCTATTCTCCTACAATGAGCAGTTCTTC. This encodes CASRTRLFSYNEQFF.

The chain combines TRBV4-3 with TRBJ2-5, with 7 positions matching TRBD2. The V gene's germline CDR1 is LGHNA and CDR2 YSLEER. This CDR3 spans 16 amino acids. V trimming: 6 bases; J trimming: 0 bases; junction bases outside the gene matches: 10. In nucleotides, the CDR3 is TGCGCCAGCAGTCCCCAGGGAGGGGAGTACCAAGAGACCCAGTACTTC. It translates to CASSPQGGEYQETQYF.

The chain carries TRBV20-1 and TRBJ2-1; the D gene is possibly TRBD2 (5 bases). V was cut by 4 bases and J by 5 bases, with 9 bases left in between. Germline-derived CDR1 and CDR2 are DFQATT and SNEGSKA (reference sequence). The CDR3 has 12 residues. The CDR3: CSAKGLHNEQFF. Here the CDR3 DNA reads TGCAGTGCTAAAGGACTGCACAATGAGCAGTTCTTC.